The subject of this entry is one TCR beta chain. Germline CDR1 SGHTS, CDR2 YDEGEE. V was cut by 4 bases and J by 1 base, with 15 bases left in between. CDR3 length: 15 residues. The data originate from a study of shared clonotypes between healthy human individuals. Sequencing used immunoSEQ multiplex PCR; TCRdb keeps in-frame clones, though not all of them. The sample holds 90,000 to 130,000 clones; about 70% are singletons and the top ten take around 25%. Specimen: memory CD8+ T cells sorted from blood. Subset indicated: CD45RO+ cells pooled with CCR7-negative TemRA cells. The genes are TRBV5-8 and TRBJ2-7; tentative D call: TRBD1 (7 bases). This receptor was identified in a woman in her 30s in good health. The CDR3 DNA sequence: TGTGCCAGCAGCCGAGCAGGGGGGCCATCCTACGAGCAGTACTTC. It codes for CASSRAGGPSYEQYF.